This T cell receptor beta chain was found in a study of T cell repertoires in cytomegalovirus infection. About this clonotype itself: Antigen unknown.

In TCRdb, the reads were re-called with MiXCR into one record per CDR3 protein. The sample has some 940,000 distinct CDR3 sequences; 30% to 40% are singletons. Trimming at V came to 4 bases and at J to 6 bases, leaving 8 bases not matched to a gene. CDR1 SNHLY and CDR2 FYNNEI come from the germline V gene. The CDR3 is 14 amino acids. The V gene is TRBV2, the J gene TRBJ2-7; the match to TRBD2 covers 8 bases. This receptor was obtained from a human donor in good health (CMV status not recorded). Some clones in this sample may be carry-over from other donors' samples. The material was cultured CD8+ T cells from PBMCs, obtained from culture after CMV antigen stimulation. This CDR3 reads CASSGSGGSREQYF. The CDR3, as DNA: TGTGCCAGCAGTGGCTCGGGGGGGAGTCGCGAGCAGTACTTC.